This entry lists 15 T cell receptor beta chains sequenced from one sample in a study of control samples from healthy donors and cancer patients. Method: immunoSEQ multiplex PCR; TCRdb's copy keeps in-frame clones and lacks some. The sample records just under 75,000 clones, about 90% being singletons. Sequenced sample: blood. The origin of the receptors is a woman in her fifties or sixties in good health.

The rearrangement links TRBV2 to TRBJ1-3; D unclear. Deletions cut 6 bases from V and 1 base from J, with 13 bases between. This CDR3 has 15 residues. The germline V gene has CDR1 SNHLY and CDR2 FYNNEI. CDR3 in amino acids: CASSAEEISGNTIYF. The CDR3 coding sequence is TGTGCCAGCAGCGCGGAGGAGATATCTGGAAACACCATATATTTT.

In DNA form, the CDR3 reads TGTGCCAGCATTAGGGGCGGGGGAGAGCAGTTCTTC. Protein: CASIRGGGEQFF. The V call is TRBV12-3 or TRBV12-4, the J call TRBJ2-1, with 7 positions matching TRBD2. This CDR3 is built from 12 residues. J lost 10 bases, V lost 7 bases, and 7 bases had no gene match.

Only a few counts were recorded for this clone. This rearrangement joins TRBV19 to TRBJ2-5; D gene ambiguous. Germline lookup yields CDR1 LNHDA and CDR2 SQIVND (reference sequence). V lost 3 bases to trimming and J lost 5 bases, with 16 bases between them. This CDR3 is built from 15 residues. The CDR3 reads CASSMARLYEETQYF. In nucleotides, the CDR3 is TGTGCCAGTAGTATGGCCAGGTTGTACGAGGAGACCCAGTACTTC.

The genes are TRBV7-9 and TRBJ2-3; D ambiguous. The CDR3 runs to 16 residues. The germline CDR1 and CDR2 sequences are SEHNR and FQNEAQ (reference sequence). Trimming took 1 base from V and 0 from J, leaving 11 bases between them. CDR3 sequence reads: CASSLVHSTSTDTQYF. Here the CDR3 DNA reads TGTGCCAGCAGCTTAGTGCACAGTACTAGCACAGATACGCAGTATTTT.

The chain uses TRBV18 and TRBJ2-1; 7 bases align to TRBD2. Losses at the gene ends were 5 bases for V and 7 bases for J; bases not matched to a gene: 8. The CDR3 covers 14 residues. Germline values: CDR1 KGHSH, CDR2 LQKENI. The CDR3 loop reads CASSFQTSTNEQFF. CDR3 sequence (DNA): TGTGCCAGCTCATTTCAGACTAGCACTAATGAGCAGTTCTTC.

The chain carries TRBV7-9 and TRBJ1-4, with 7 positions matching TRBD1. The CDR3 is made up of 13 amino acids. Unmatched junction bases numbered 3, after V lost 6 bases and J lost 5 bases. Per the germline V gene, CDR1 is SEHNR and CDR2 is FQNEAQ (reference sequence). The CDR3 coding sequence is TGTGCCAGCAGACCAGGGGGGAATGAAAAACTGTTTTTT. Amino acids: CASRPGGNEKLFF.

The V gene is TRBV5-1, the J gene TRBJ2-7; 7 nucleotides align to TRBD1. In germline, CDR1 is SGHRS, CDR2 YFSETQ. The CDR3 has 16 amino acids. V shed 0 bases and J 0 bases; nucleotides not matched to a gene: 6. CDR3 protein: CASSLVGQGVSYEQYF. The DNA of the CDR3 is TGCGCCAGCAGCTTGGTAGGTCAGGGGGTCTCCTACGAGCAGTACTTC.

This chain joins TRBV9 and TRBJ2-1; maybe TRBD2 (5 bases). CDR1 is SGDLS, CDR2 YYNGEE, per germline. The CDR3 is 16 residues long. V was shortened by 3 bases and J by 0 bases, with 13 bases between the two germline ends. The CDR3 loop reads CASSGRVLSSYNEQFF. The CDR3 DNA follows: TGTGCCAGCAGCGGGCGGGTCCTGAGCTCCTACAATGAGCAGTTCTTC.

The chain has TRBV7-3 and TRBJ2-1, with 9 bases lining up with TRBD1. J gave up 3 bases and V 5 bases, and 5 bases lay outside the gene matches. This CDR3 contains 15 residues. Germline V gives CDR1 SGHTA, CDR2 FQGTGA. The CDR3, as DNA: TGTGCCAGCAGCGAGGGACAGGGACACTACAATGAGCAGTTCTTC. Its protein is CASSEGQGHYNEQFF.

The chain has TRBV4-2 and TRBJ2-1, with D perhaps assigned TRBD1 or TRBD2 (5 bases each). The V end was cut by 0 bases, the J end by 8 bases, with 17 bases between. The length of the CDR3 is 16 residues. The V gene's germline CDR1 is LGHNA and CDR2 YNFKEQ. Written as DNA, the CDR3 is TGTGCCAGCAGCCAAGATCGGGACCCCTTTGCGGATGAGCAGTTCTTC. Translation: CASSQDRDPFADEQFF.

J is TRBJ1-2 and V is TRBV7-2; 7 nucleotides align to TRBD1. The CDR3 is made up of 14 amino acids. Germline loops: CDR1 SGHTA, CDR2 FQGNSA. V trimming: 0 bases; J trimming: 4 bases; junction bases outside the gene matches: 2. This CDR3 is CASSLAQGGYGYTF. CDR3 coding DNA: TGTGCCAGCAGCTTAGCGCAGGGGGGCTATGGCTACACCTTC.

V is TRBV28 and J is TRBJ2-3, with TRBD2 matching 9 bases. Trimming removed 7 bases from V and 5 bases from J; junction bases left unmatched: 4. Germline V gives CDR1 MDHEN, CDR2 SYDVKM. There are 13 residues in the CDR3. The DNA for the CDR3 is TGTGCCAGCACTAGCGGGATAGTAGATACGCAGTATTTT. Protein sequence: CASTSGIVDTQYF.

The CDR3 region is CATSTSGSRETQYF. CDR3 coding DNA: TGTGCCACCAGCACTAGCGGGAGTCGAGAGACCCAGTACTTC. The chain couples TRBV15 to TRBJ2-5; 10 bases align to TRBD2. The germline V gene encodes CDR1 LNHNV and CDR2 YYDKDF (reference sequence). The CDR3 consists of 14 residues. J lost 4 bases, V lost 4 bases, and 3 bases had no gene match.

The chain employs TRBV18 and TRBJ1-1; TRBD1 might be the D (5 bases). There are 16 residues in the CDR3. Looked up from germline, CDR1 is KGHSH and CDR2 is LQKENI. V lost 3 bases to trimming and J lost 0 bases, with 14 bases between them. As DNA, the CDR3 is TGTGCCAGCTCACCCGCCCAGGGCCTTATGAACACTGAAGCTTTCTTT. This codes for CASSPAQGLMNTEAFF. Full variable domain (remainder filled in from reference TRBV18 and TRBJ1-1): NAGVMQNPRHLVRRRGQEARLRCSPMKGHSHVYWYRQLPEEGLKFMVYLQKENIIDESGMPKERFSAEFPKEGPSILRIQQVVRGDSAAYFCASSPAQGLMNTEAFFGQGTRLTVV.

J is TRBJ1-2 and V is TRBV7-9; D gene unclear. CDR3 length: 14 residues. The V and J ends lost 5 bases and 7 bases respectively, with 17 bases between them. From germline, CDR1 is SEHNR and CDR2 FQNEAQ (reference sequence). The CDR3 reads CASSLINGVSGYTF. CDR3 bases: TGTGCCAGCAGCCTCATTAATGGGGTCTCTGGCTACACCTTC.